This entry describes one T cell receptor (beta chain). The data were taken from a study of blood T cell repertoires in COVID-19. About the research overall: Some COVID-19 samples were acute and others convalescent; all came from the United States, Italy and Spain. PBMCs, B-cell-depleted T cells, or T cells were the source of the cDNA or gDNA that made up the material.

V trimming: 1 base; J trimming: 4 bases; junction bases outside the gene matches: 9. This CDR3 region has 18 residues. CDR1 is LGHNA, CDR2 YNFKEQ, per germline. Profiled with immunoSEQ multiplex PCR; TCRdb holds only in-frame clones, not every one. Of some 50,000 clones in the sample, approximately 91% were seen once. The TCR originated in a woman in her 70s with active COVID-19. The J gene is TRBJ2-3, the V gene TRBV4-2; TRBD2 agrees at 12 bases. Input material: peripheral blood. CDR3 sequence reads: CASSQGPSGRAPPDTQYF. CDR3 in DNA: TGTGCCAGCAGCCAAGGCCCTAGCGGGAGGGCCCCCCCAGATACGCAGTATTTT.